A single sample gave rise to the 32 T cell receptor beta chains below, sequenced in a study of T cells in Graves' hyperthyroidism and ophthalmopathy. RNA transcripts gave rise to amplified TCR beta CDR3 regions. The HTBI primer set drove a first-round RT-PCR of the TCR CDR3. TCRdb reprocessed the multiplex PCR reads with MiXCR, giving one entry per CDR3 protein. The sample yields 450,000 to 700,000 distinct CDR3 sequences, around 46% seen once. The sequenced sample consisted of peripheral blood or thyroid tissue (not recorded which). These receptors were taken from a woman aged 18-35 years with Graves' hyperthyroidism.

This rearrangement joins TRBV6-1 to TRBJ2-3; 8 nucleotides match TRBD2. J lost 6 bases, V lost 4 bases, and 9 bases had no gene match. CDR1 MNHNS and CDR2 SASEGT come from the germline V gene. This CDR3 comprises 15 residues. The CDR3 sequence is CASSVGTRDDDTQYF. CDR3 nucleotide sequence: TGTGCCAGCAGTGTAGGGACTAGAGATGATGATACGCAGTATTTT.

The table lists this clonotype with many counts. J is TRBJ2-5 and V is TRBV5-5; D is unresolved. V was clipped by 4 bases and J by 4 bases, with 14 bases between them. The CDR3 is 14 amino acids. CDR1 SGHKS and CDR2 YYEKEE come from the germline V gene (reference sequence). CDR3 residues: CASSPDRIGETQYF. The CDR3 bases are TGTGCCAGCAGCCCGGACCGCATAGGAGAGACCCAGTACTTC.

The chain couples TRBV7-2 to TRBJ1-3; no clear D gene. Germline V gives CDR1 SGHTA, CDR2 FQGNSA. V was cut by 3 bases and J by 15 bases, with 30 bases left in between. CDR3 length: 17 amino acids. CDR3 amino acids: CASSFPSENTTGSPAYF. The DNA for the CDR3 is TGTGCCAGCAGCTTCCCTAGCGAGAATACTACTGGATCTCCCGCATATTTT.

A few counts support this clonotype. The chain joins TRBV12-5 to TRBJ2-5; 11 bases fit TRBD2. Per germline, CDR1 LGHNT and CDR2 FRNRAP. V lost 6 bases and J lost 4; bases outside the gene matches: 19. The CDR3 has 19 residues. The CDR3 DNA is TGTGCTAGTGGCTCACTAGCGGGAGCCTCTGGGGCGAAGGGAGAGACCCAGTACTTC. Protein product: CASGSLAGASGAKGETQYF. Using reference TRBV12-5 and TRBJ2-5 for the parts outside the CDR3, the full variable domain is DARVTQTPRHKVTEMGQEVTMRCQPILGHNTVFWYRQTMMQGLELLAYFRNRAPLDDSGMPKDRFSAEMPDATLATLKIQPSEPRDSAVYFCASGSLAGASGAKGETQYFGPGTRLLVL.

A remark on this clonotype: A junction boundary mismatches the germline segment, possibly from a read error. J is TRBJ2-5 and V is TRBV20-1; D is uncertain. The CDR3 sequence is 12 residues long. Germline V gene data show CDR1 as DFQATT and CDR2 as SNEGSKA (reference sequence). Here the CDR3 DNA reads TGTGCCTGGAACCGGATGGGAGAGACCCAGTACTTC. Its protein is CAWNRMGETQYF.

This clonotype was found many times. CDR3 amino acids: CASSIRDGPYEQYF. CDR3 DNA: TGCGCCAGCAGCATCCGGGACGGACCCTACGAGCAGTACTTC. The chain has TRBV5-1 and TRBJ2-7, with D perhaps given as TRBD1 or TRBD2 (5 bases each). This CDR3 spans 14 amino acids. The V end lost 4 bases, the J end lost 2 bases, and 13 bases lay between the germline ends. CDR1 and CDR2 (germline): SGHRS, YFSETQ. Full variable domain (rest looked up from reference TRBV5-1 and TRBJ2-7): KAGVTQTPRYLIKTRGQQVTLSCSPISGHRSVSWYQQTPGQGLQFLFEYFSETQRNKGNFPGRFSGRQFSNSRSEMNVSTLELGDSALYLCASSIRDGPYEQYFGPGTRLTVT.

With respect to this clonotype: With a far larger clone one base away, a read error is the likely cause. The V call is TRBV14, the J call TRBJ1-3, with D uncertain. The length of the CDR3 is 13 residues. Germline CDR1 is SGHDN and CDR2 is FVKESK. CDR3 bases: TGTGCCAGCAGCCAAGACAGAGGAAACACCATACATTTT. Its protein product is CASSQDRGNTIHF.

The sample holds one count of this clonotype. This chain joins TRBV29-1 and TRBJ2-5; 10 positions match TRBD2. The germline V gene encodes CDR1 SQVTM and CDR2 ANQGSEA. V shed 6 bases, J shed 2 bases, and the junction held 12 bases outside the gene matches. The CDR3 extends over 16 amino acids. The CDR3 sequence: CSVARTSGTRQETQYF. Here the CDR3 DNA reads TGCAGCGTCGCTCGGACTAGCGGAACGCGTCAAGAGACCCAGTACTTC.

The V gene is TRBV29-1, the J gene TRBJ2-3; D is unresolved. Trimming took 5 bases from V and 4 from J, leaving 7 bases between them. CDR3 length: 11 residues. In germline, CDR1 is SQVTM, CDR2 ANQGSEA. The DNA for the CDR3 is TGCAGCGTTTTACTCCCAGATACGCAGTATTTT. Its translation: CSVLLPDTQYF.

The V and J genes are TRBV12-3 or TRBV12-4 and TRBJ1-2, with a possible D match to TRBD1 (5 bases). V lost 4 bases, J lost 8 bases, and 17 bases lay in between. The CDR3 is 14 amino acids. Here the CDR3 DNA reads TGTGCCAGCAGTTCGCCCAGCAGGGCGGGCGGCTACACCTTC. Its protein is CASSSPSRAGGYTF.

The V call is TRBV12-3 or TRBV12-4, the J call TRBJ2-3, with 9 bases aligning to TRBD2. V lost 3 bases and J lost 5; bases outside the gene matches: 6. The length of the CDR3 is 15 residues. CDR3 DNA: TGTGCCAGCAGTTTCGTCCAGCGGGGGGAAGATACGCAGTATTTT. It codes for CASSFVQRGEDTQYF.

This clonotype was observed a handful of times. The chain couples TRBV7-3 to TRBJ2-3; D not resolved. V gave up 5 bases and J gave up 6 bases, with 12 bases separating them. Germline V CDR1 and CDR2: SGHTA, FQGTGA. The CDR3 extends over 13 amino acids. The CDR3: CASSPVGSDTQYF. Here the CDR3 DNA reads TGTGCCAGCAGCCCCGTTGGGTCGGATACGCAGTATTTT.

This clonotype was counted between two and nine times. The rearrangement joins TRBV6-1 to TRBJ1-6; maybe TRBD1 (6 bases). Germline loops: CDR1 MNHNS, CDR2 SASEGT. The CDR3 has 15 residues. The germline V and J ends were trimmed by 7 bases and 10 bases, with 20 bases remaining between them. The CDR3, as DNA: TGTGCCAGCACCTGGGAAGGGGGATTATACTCACCCCTCCACTTT. This encodes CASTWEGGLYSPLHF.

This clonotype was seen repeatedly, ten times or more. The chain is built from TRBV5-1 and TRBJ2-7; 10 bases align to TRBD1. Germline V gene lookup returns CDR1 SGHRS and CDR2 YFSETQ. The CDR3 spans 17 residues. V lost 1 base, J lost 4 bases, and 11 bases stayed unmatched. CDR3 loop: CASSLMSRDRGMYEQYF. In DNA, the CDR3 is TGCGCCAGCAGCTTGATGTCTCGGGACAGGGGTATGTACGAGCAGTACTTC.

This clonotype appeared many times. The rearrangement joins TRBV4-1 to TRBJ1-4, with TRBD1 identical over 7 bases. This CDR3 region has 18 residues. In germline, CDR1 is MGHRA, CDR2 YSYEKL. The trim removed 0 bases at V and 0 bases at J, leaving 7 bases unmatched. DNA for the CDR3: TGCGCCAGCAGCCAAGATTATGGCGGGACAGCAACTAATGAAAAACTGTTTTTT. Its translation: CASSQDYGGTATNEKLFF.

This clonotype showed up many times. The chain is built from TRBV10-1 and TRBJ2-7; D is perhaps TRBD1 or TRBD2 (5 bases each). The CDR3 has 11 amino acids. Between the trimmed V and J ends, which lost 2 bases and 8 bases, there was a span of 7 bases. Germline V CDR1 and CDR2: WNHNN, SYGVQD (reference sequence). The CDR3 is CASSEGGQQYF. The CDR3 nucleotides are TGCGCCAGCAGTGAGGGGGGACAGCAGTACTTC.

This clonotype was seen ten or more times. The CDR3 DNA is TGTGCCAGCAGCTTCCGTGCTAGTGAAAACAGTCGAATTTATGGCTACACCTTC. Amino acids: CASSFRASENSRIYGYTF. V is TRBV7-9 and J is TRBJ1-2; D gene ambiguous. CDR1 is SEHNR, CDR2 FQNEAQ, per germline (reference sequence). Trimming stripped 3 bases from V and 5 bases from J, with 25 bases between. This CDR3 contains 18 residues.

This clonotype has a count of ten or more. The chain links TRBV20-1 to TRBJ1-5, with D tentatively TRBD1 (6 bases). This CDR3 contains 15 residues. Between the trimmed V and J ends, which lost 0 bases and 4 bases, there was a span of 13 bases. Germline CDR1 reads DFQATT; CDR2 reads SNEGSKA (reference sequence). CDR3 amino acids: CSARDWQGRNQPQHF. The DNA for the CDR3 is TGCAGTGCTAGAGATTGGCAGGGGAGGAATCAGCCCCAGCATTTT.

The chain is built from TRBV7-3 and TRBJ2-1; no definite D call. The J call may be mistaken, given a closer DNA end match to TRBJ2-7. The CDR3 totals 14 residues. The germline CDR1 and CDR2 sequences are SGHTA and FQGTGA. CDR3 coding DNA: TGTGCCAGCAGCAACACAGAGCCCTACAATGAGCAGTACTTC. The encoded protein is CASSNTEPYNEQYF.

The genes are TRBV20-1 and TRBJ2-1, with unresolved D. V lost 0 bases to trimming and J lost 10 bases, with 16 bases between them. There are 14 residues in the CDR3. Germline values: CDR1 DFQATT, CDR2 SNEGSKA (reference sequence). CDR3 coding DNA: TGCAGTGCTAGAGATCCGCTCTTTGTAAGCGAGCAGTTCTTC. The encoded protein is CSARDPLFVSEQFF.

In its sample, this clonotype was seen many times. This rearrangement joins TRBV5-6 to TRBJ1-5; D uncertain. The germline V gene has CDR1 SGHDT and CDR2 YYEEEE. V was clipped by 4 bases and J by 0 bases, with 17 bases between them. This CDR3 comprises 17 residues. In DNA, the CDR3 is TGTGCCAGCAGCACGCTACGGCGGCCCTATAGCAATCAGCCCCAGCATTTT. As protein: CASSTLRRPYSNQPQHF.

This clonotype was found many times. The J gene is TRBJ1-5, the V gene TRBV11-3; the D gene is possibly TRBD1 (5 bases). In germline, CDR1 is SGHNT, CDR2 YENEEA. The CDR3 runs 15 residues. V lost 4 bases and J lost 7, with 17 bases in between. CDR3 protein: CASSSHTGRQQPQHF. DNA for the CDR3: TGTGCCAGCAGCTCACACACGGGACGGCAGCAGCCCCAGCATTTT.

V is TRBV10-3 and J is TRBJ1-5, with a weak D call TRBD1 (6 bases). Germline V lookup: CDR1 ENHRY, CDR2 SYGVKD. V lost 3 bases to trimming and J lost 9 bases, with 15 bases between them. The CDR3 length is 14 residues. CDR3 sequence (DNA): TGTGCCATCAGTGACCACGGGGACAAGGGGCCCCAGCATTTT. It codes for CAISDHGDKGPQHF.

This clonotype came up many times. The chain employs TRBV7-3 and TRBJ1-2; 8 nucleotides line up with TRBD1. Germline values: CDR1 SGHTA, CDR2 FQGTGA. The junction had 7 bases not matched to a gene; V was cut back by 5 bases and J by 8 bases. This CDR3 comprises 13 residues. The CDR3 loop is CASSPSTGEGYTF. DNA for the CDR3: TGTGCCAGCAGCCCGTCGACAGGGGAAGGCTACACCTTC.

Comments on this clonotype: Its ends do not fully match the called genes, so a read error is possible. The V call is TRBV4-3, the J call TRBJ2-7; 8 positions match TRBD2. CDR1 and CDR2 from the germline V gene are LGHNA and YSLEER. The length of the CDR3 is 13 residues. CDR3 nucleotides: TGCGCCAGCAGCCAAGAATCGGGAGGGCCTTTAGTCTTC. It codes for CASSQESGGPLVF.

The chain carries TRBV12-3 or TRBV12-4 and TRBJ1-5, with no clear D. Trimming removed 2 bases at V and 12 bases at J, with 5 bases between. The CDR3 contains 10 residues. This chain's CDR3 is CASSLSYQHF. The CDR3 DNA reads TGTGCCAGCAGTTTAAGTTACCAGCATTTT.

This clonotype was seen many times. The chain employs TRBV19 and TRBJ2-7; the match to TRBD2 covers 10 bases. V lost 4 bases, J lost 1 base, and 7 bases stayed unmatched. The germline V gene has CDR1 LNHDA and CDR2 SQIVND (reference sequence). The length of the CDR3 is 16 residues. CDR3: CASSTSGSGPSYEQYF. Written as DNA, the CDR3 is TGTGCCAGTAGTACTAGCGGGAGTGGCCCTTCCTACGAGCAGTACTTC. The full variable domain, its missing parts supplied by reference TRBV19 and TRBJ2-7, is DGGITQSPKYLFRKEGQNVTLSCEQNLNHDAMYWYRQDPGQGLRLIYYSQIVNDFQKGDIAEGYSVSREKKESFPLTVTSAQKNPTAFYLCASSTSGSGPSYEQYFGPGTRLTVT.

In regard to this clonotype: At one boundary the junction diverges from the germline segment, which might be a read error. The chain links TRBV10-3 to TRBJ1-2; no clear D gene. Germline V CDR1 and CDR2: ENHRY, SYGVKD. This CDR3 is built from 14 residues. The chain's CDR3 is CAISDIEGLRGYTF. Written as DNA, the CDR3 is TGTGCCATAAGTGATATAGAGGGCTTACGAGGCTACACCTTC.

The chain combines TRBV10-3 with TRBJ1-1; D call uncertain. The CDR3 is 14 residues long. Germline CDR1 reads ENHRY; CDR2 reads SYGVKD. Trimming stripped 5 bases from V and 4 bases from J, with 14 bases between. The DNA for the CDR3 is TGTGCCATCAGTCTATCCTCACCAAGCACTGAAGCTTTCTTT. This gives the protein CAISLSSPSTEAFF.

This chain connects TRBV7-8 to TRBJ1-4; no clear D gene. The germline CDR1 and CDR2 sequences are SGHVS and FQNEAQ. The CDR3 covers 14 residues. Deletions cut 3 bases from V and 5 bases from J, with 10 bases between. CDR3 protein: CASSFGLPNEKLFF. As DNA, the CDR3 is TGTGCCAGCAGCTTCGGGTTGCCCAATGAAAAACTGTTTTTT.

CDR3 in amino acids: CSSRQVNTEAFF. The CDR3 nucleotides read TGCAGCAGCCGACAGGTGAACACTGAAGCTTTCTTT. The rearrangement links TRBV29-1 to TRBJ1-1, with D tentatively TRBD1 (6 bases). This CDR3 spans 12 amino acids. Trimming removed 8 bases at V and 0 bases at J, with 10 bases between. The germline V gene has CDR1 SQVTM and CDR2 ANQGSEA.

This clonotype was seen ten or more times. This chain uses TRBV19 with TRBJ1-1; 7 bases are shared with TRBD1. CDR1 and CDR2 (germline): LNHDA, SQIVND (reference sequence). The CDR3 runs to 14 residues. J lost 5 bases, V lost 4 bases, and 7 bases had no gene match. CDR3 residues: CASSTHPGGTEAFF. The CDR3 DNA follows: TGTGCCAGTAGTACCCACCCAGGGGGGACTGAAGCTTTCTTT.